This T cell receptor beta chain was found in a study of shared clonotypes between healthy human individuals. Sequencing was performed with immunoSEQ multiplex PCR; in TCRdb, only in-frame clones are kept and a portion is missing. The sample lists hundreds of thousands of clones; 74% were seen once. Study-wide points: Non-shared clonotypes had lower generation probabilities than those shared by all four donors. The study's rarefaction showed incomplete sorted-subset sequencing despite large depth.

On this clone: What it binds is not known.

The TCR sequence derives from a woman aged 25-40 years in good health. What was sequenced was memory CD4+ T cells sorted from blood. Subset specified: CD45RA-negative fraction.

Written as DNA, the CDR3 is TGTGCCAGCAGTACGGGCCTACCAGAAGCTTTCTTT. This encodes CASSTGLPEAFF. The chain has TRBV28 and TRBJ1-1; D uncertain. Germline V lookup: CDR1 MDHEN, CDR2 SYDVKM. V lost 5 bases to trimming and J lost 8 bases, with 12 bases between them. The CDR3 length is 12 residues.